This is a list of T cell receptor beta chains from one sample in a study of shared clonotypes between healthy human individuals. The protocol was immunoSEQ multiplex PCR, while the TCRdb copy is restricted to in-frame clones and leaves out a portion. Here the sample spans over 800,000 clones, 80% to 95% being singletons. The material sequenced was naive CD8+ T cells sorted from blood. The receptors were gathered from a man younger than 40 in good health. The CDR3 runs from the conserved cysteine through the conserved F or W. A D gene is named only where the DNA matches it firmly. Expanded clones get a size class; other rows say once, few or many, or leave the size out.

TRBD2 | TRBJ2-2 | . | TRBV10-2 | CASRNAVSGSIGELFF | TGCGCCAGCAGAAACGCCGTGAGCGGGAGTATCGGGGAGCTGTTTTTT
TRBD2 | TRBJ2-1 | . | TRBV27 | CASSLAGGLNEQFF | TGTGCCAGCAGTTTAGCGGGAGGGCTTAATGAGCAGTTCTTC
TRBD2 | TRBJ2-3 | . | TRBV10-3 | CAISESSRSGLALDTQYF | TGTGCCATCAGTGAGTCGTCTCGATCGGGACTAGCGTTGGATACGCAGTATTTT
. | TRBJ1-2 | . | TRBV27 | CASSSGGSGYTF | TGTGCCAGCAGTTCCGGGGGCTCTGGCTACACCTTC
. | TRBJ1-4 | once | TRBV28 | CASSWGQDRNQGPFF | TGTGCCAGCAGTTGGGGACAAGATCGAAACCAGGGACCGTTTTTT
. | TRBJ1-5 | . | TRBV4-2 | CASSQELVQPQHF | TGTGCCAGCAGCCAAGAATTGGTCCAGCCCCAGCATTTT
. | TRBJ2-7 | . | TRBV9 | CASSVEASGIYEQYF | TGTGCCAGCAGCGTAGAGGCCTCAGGTATCTACGAGCAGTACTTC
. | TRBJ2-2 | . | TRBV27 | CASIYLNTGELFF | TGTGCCAGCATCTACCTGAACACCGGGGAGCTGTTTTTT
. | TRBJ1-4 | . | TRBV4-2 | CASSQVSTNEKLFF | TGTGCCAGCAGCCAAGTCAGTACTAATGAAAAACTGTTTTTT
TRBD1 | TRBJ2-7 | . | TRBV27 | CASSDTGGFTYEQYF | TGTGCCAGCAGTGACACAGGGGGTTTCACCTACGAGCAGTACTTC
TRBD2 | TRBJ2-1 | . | TRBV7-9 | CASSLARASGILYNEQFF | TGTGCCAGCAGCTTAGCGCGGGCTAGCGGGATCCTCTACAATGAGCAGTTCTTC
TRBD2 | TRBJ2-7 | . | TRBV6-5 | CASSQTSGGSYEQYF | TGTGCCAGCAGCCAAACTAGCGGGGGTTCCTACGAGCAGTACTTC
. | TRBJ2-7 | . | TRBV29-1 | CSVEERSDHPYYEQYF | TGCAGCGTTGAAGAGAGGTCAGACCACCCTTACTACGAGCAGTACTTC
. | TRBJ2-7 | . | TRBV7-9 | CASSFGEDSQYF | TGTGCCAGCAGCTTCGGGGAGGACAGTCAGTACTTC
. | TRBJ1-1 | few | TRBV13 | CASSPDAGPKTEAFF | TGTGCCAGCAGCCCGGACGCGGGTCCAAAGACTGAAGCTTTCTTT
. | TRBJ2-7 | . | TRBV4-1 | CASSQGTGSGYEQYF | TGCGCCAGCAGCCAAGGAACAGGTTCCGGCTACGAGCAGTACTTC
. | TRBJ2-2 | . | TRBV7-9 | CASSASAGKARTGELFF | TGTGCCAGCAGCGCCAGTGCGGGGAAAGCGAGGACCGGGGAGCTGTTTTTT
. | TRBJ1-5 | . | TRBV28 | CASSLPGASNQPQHF | TGTGCCAGCAGCCTACCCGGGGCCAGCAATCAGCCCCAGCATTTT
. | TRBJ2-1 | once | TRBV9 | CASSVDGAHTEQFF | TGTGCCAGCAGCGTGGACGGGGCCCACACCGAGCAGTTCTTC
. | TRBJ1-2 | . | TRBV27 | CASTPENRENGYTF | TGTGCCAGCACCCCGGAAAACAGGGAAAATGGCTACACCTTC
TRBD2 | TRBJ2-7 | . | TRBV15 | CATREAGESYEQYF | TGTGCCACCAGAGAAGCGGGAGAGTCCTACGAGCAGTACTTC
. | TRBJ2-7 | . | TRBV5-5 | CASSTGENEQYF | TGTGCCAGCAGCACGGGAGAGAACGAGCAGTACTTC
. | TRBJ2-3 | . | TRBV4-1 | CASSQDLAGSSTDTQYF | TGCGCCAGCAGCCAAGATCTTGCGGGCTCTAGCACAGATACGCAGTATTTT
TRBD2 | TRBJ2-3 | . | TRBV18 | CASSPRRESGTDTQYF | TGTGCCAGCTCACCGAGGCGGGAGAGTGGGACAGATACGCAGTATTTT
. | TRBJ2-1 | . | TRBV1 | CTSSPGGDFRIDEQFF | TGCACCAGCAGCCCTGGGGGGGACTTTCGGATAGATGAGCAGTTCTTC
. | TRBJ2-7 | . | TRBV5-1 | CASSSGVAYEQYF | TGCGCCAGCAGCTCCGGGGTGGCCTACGAGCAGTACTTC
. | TRBJ2-2 | . | TRBV7-8 | CASSLALAQGVTGELFF | TGTGCCAGCAGCTTAGCGCTGGCCCAGGGCGTCACCGGGGAGCTGTTTTTT
. | TRBJ2-7 | . | TRBV11-2 | CASSLEGPPRSYEQYF | TGTGCCAGCAGCTTAGAAGGCCCCCCGCGCTCCTACGAGCAGTACTTC
. | TRBJ1-1 | . | TRBV19 | CASSKFRGRGNTEAFF | TGTGCCAGTTCGAAATTTCGGGGGCGCGGTAACACTGAAGCTTTCTTT
. | TRBJ1-1 | . | TRBV5-1 | CASSLALMRDPIEAFF | TGCGCCAGCAGCTTGGCGTTAATGAGGGACCCCATTGAAGCTTTCTTT
. | TRBJ1-2 | . | TRBV27 | CASSFIDSISKNYGYTF | TGTGCCAGCAGTTTTATAGACAGCATAAGCAAAAACTATGGCTACACCTTC
TRBD2 | TRBJ2-3 | . | TRBV10-3 | CAISELRGDPPTDTQYF | TGTGCCATCAGTGAGTTACGGGGGGATCCTCCCACAGATACGCAGTATTTT
TRBD1 | TRBJ1-1 | . | TRBV4-2 | CASSQEGAQGAFF | TGTGCCAGCAGCCAAGAAGGGGCACAGGGGGCTTTCTTT
. | TRBJ2-3 | . | TRBV5-1 | CASSFRPGATDTQYF | TGCGCCAGCAGCTTCCGACCGGGGGCGACAGATACGCAGTATTTT
. | TRBJ1-1 | . | TRBV7-9 | CASSPRTVNSMNTEAFF | TGTGCCAGCAGCCCCCGGACCGTTAATAGCATGAACACTGAAGCTTTCTTT
. | TRBJ2-2 | . | TRBV29-1 | CSVDDVRGMNTGELFF | TGCAGCGTTGATGATGTGCGCGGCATGAACACCGGGGAGCTGTTTTTT
. | TRBJ1-1 | . | TRBV2 | CASAGPMPEAFF | TGTGCCAGCGCTGGGCCAATGCCTGAAGCTTTCTTT
TRBD1 | TRBJ2-1 | . | TRBV5-1 | CASSADRGGYNEQFF | TGCGCCAGCAGCGCCGACAGGGGAGGCTACAATGAGCAGTTCTTC
TRBD2 | TRBJ2-7 | . | TRBV7-9 | CASSYVSGSSYEQYF | TGTGCCAGCAGCTATGTTAGCGGGAGCTCCTACGAGCAGTACTTC
. | TRBJ1-1 | once | TRBV19 | CASSLAESTEAFF | TGTGCCAGTAGTCTGGCAGAATCCACTGAAGCTTTCTTT
TRBD1 | TRBJ1-5 | . | TRBV29-1 | CSVGTGDQPQHF | TGCAGCGTTGGCACAGGGGATCAGCCCCAGCATTTT
TRBD1 | TRBJ1-1 | . | TRBV11-2 | CASSLRQGAIGEAFF | TGTGCCAGCAGCTTACGACAGGGGGCGATCGGTGAAGCTTTCTTT
TRBD1 | TRBJ1-2 | . | TRBV7-9 | CASSSPGQAISLNYGYTF | TGTGCCAGCAGCTCTCCGGGACAGGCGATTTCTCTTAACTATGGCTACACCTTC
TRBD1 | TRBJ2-2 | . | TRBV9 | CASSVGTGHHTGELFF | TGTGCCAGCAGCGTAGGGACAGGTCACCACACCGGGGAGCTGTTTTTT
TRBD2 | TRBJ2-7 | . | TRBV27 | CASSLGRESYEQYF | TGTGCCAGCAGTTTAGGGCGGGAGAGCTACGAGCAGTACTTC
TRBD1 | TRBJ1-2 | . | TRBV7-9 | CASSLIRDSNGYTF | TGTGCCAGCAGCTTAATTAGGGACAGTAATGGCTACACCTTC
. | TRBJ2-3 | . | TRBV13 | CASSSGVGGDTQYF | TGTGCCAGCAGCTCAGGGGTGGGAGGAGATACGCAGTATTTT
TRBD1 | TRBJ2-7 | . | TRBV19 | CASSLISGQGLGEQYF | TGTGCCAGTAGTCTTATTAGTGGACAGGGCCTGGGGGAGCAGTACTTC
. | TRBJ2-7 | . | TRBV10-2 | CASSESISGGSYEQYF | TGCGCCAGCAGTGAGTCAATTAGCGGAGGCTCCTACGAGCAGTACTTC
. | TRBJ2-5 | . | TRBV7-9 | CASSPRTDQPDRETQYF | TGTGCCAGCAGCCCGCGGACAGATCAACCGGATAGAGAGACCCAGTACTTC
TRBD2 | TRBJ2-1 | . | TRBV18 | CASSSTSGRADEQFF | TGTGCCAGCTCATCGACTAGCGGGAGGGCCGATGAGCAGTTCTTC
. | TRBJ2-5 | . | TRBV5-1 | CASRDEGSLSYETQYF | TGCGCCAGCAGAGACGAGGGGAGCCTCTCTTACGAGACCCAGTACTTC
. | TRBJ1-1 | few | TRBV7-2 | CASSFSILGNGAFF | TGTGCCAGCAGCTTTAGTATATTAGGTAACGGAGCTTTCTTT
. | TRBJ2-7 | . | TRBV30 | CAWSPTGSEQYF | TGTGCCTGGAGTCCTACAGGGTCCGAGCAGTACTTC
TRBD2 | TRBJ2-7 | . | TRBV27 | CASSFLDGGEQYF | TGTGCCAGCAGTTTCCTCGACGGGGGGGAGCAGTACTTC
TRBD1 | TRBJ2-7 | . | TRBV4-3 | CASSQDLPGQGQYEQYF | TGCGCCAGCAGCCAAGACCTCCCGGGACAGGGACAATACGAGCAGTACTTC
. | TRBJ2-7 | . | TRBV2 | CASTGSSYEQYF | TGTGCCAGCACTGGCAGTTCCTACGAGCAGTACTTC
. | TRBJ2-1 | . | TRBV19 | CASSSSPYNEQFF | TGTGCCAGTAGTAGCTCGCCCTACAATGAGCAGTTCTTC
. | TRBJ1-2 | . | TRBV29-1 | CSVLGDIYGYTF | TGCAGCGTCCTAGGCGACATCTATGGCTACACCTTC
. | TRBJ2-5 | . | TRBV9 | CASTHDRSAGTQYF | TGTGCCAGCACCCATGACAGGTCTGCGGGGACCCAGTACTTC